This TCR beta chain was captured in a study of CD8 T cells in ankylosing spondylitis. The CDR3 has 19 residues. The germline gives CDR1 SGHVS, CDR2 FQNEAQ. V lost 4 bases to trimming and J lost 5 bases; unmatched junction nucleotides: 15. TCRdb itself ran the 5' RACE reads through MiXCR, one entry per CDR3 protein. The sample shows a few hundred thousand distinct CDR3 sequences, over 15% of them seen only once. The receptor's source is a male donor with ankylosing spondylitis or in good health (not recorded which). The sample was blood, either unsorted or a sorted T cell fraction (not recorded which). The chain carries TRBV7-8 and TRBJ2-3; 13 nucleotides match TRBD2. This CDR3 is CASSWRVPGLAGPRDTQYF. The CDR3 DNA follows: TGTGCCAGCAGCTGGAGGGTCCCGGGACTAGCGGGACCCCGAGATACGCAGTATTTT.